This T cell receptor (beta chain) was observed in a study of technical replicates of blood from a handful of donors. V lost 0 bases and J 7 bases, leaving 9 bases between the germline ends. This CDR3 comprises 13 residues. In germline, CDR1 is MNHEY, CDR2 SVGAGI. Some clones are missing from TCRdb's copy, which holds only in-frame ones; the method was immunoSEQ multiplex PCR. Here the sample spans around 50,000 clones, 95% to 96% being singletons. The chain couples TRBV6-5 to TRBJ1-2, with D possibly TRBD1 on 5 matching bases. Sequenced: T cells isolated from PBMCs. The sequence derives from a human donor in good health. CDR3 in amino acids: CASSYSGGAGYTF. The CDR3 nucleotides read TGTGCCAGCAGTTACTCGGGAGGGGCTGGCTACACCTTC.